Listed below are T cell receptor beta chains from one sample, sequenced in a study of T-cell memory formation after mild COVID-19. TCRdb itself ran the 5' RACE reads through MiXCR, one entry per CDR3 protein. This sample has almost 550,000 distinct CDR3 sequences, with 20% found just once. The specimen was PBMCs or a T cell subset sorted from them (not recorded which). Source of these receptors: an adult woman who had mild COVID-19 (a few samples of this study predate the infection). Cell type and time point are not known. The CDR3 runs from the conserved cysteine through the conserved F or W. Fields, in order: clone size, J gene, D gene, CDR3 length, V gene, CDR3 DNA, CDR3 protein. D genes are given only for firm matches. For some rows the clone size is stated as once, few or many, or as a class when expanded; others skip it.

few	TRBJ2-1	TRBD2	16	TRBV7-2	TGTGCCAGCAGCGTCACTAGCGGGCACTCCTACAATGAGCAGTTCTTC	CASSVTSGHSYNEQFF
few	TRBJ2-1	TRBD1	16	TRBV19	TGTGCCAGTAGTGGTGGGACAGACGGCTCCTACAATGAGCAGTTCTTC	CASSGGTDGSYNEQFF
.	TRBJ2-7	TRBD1	14	TRBV12-3/TRBV12-4	TGTGCCAGCACCTACCGGGACAGGGTGTACGAGCAGTACTTC	CASTYRDRVYEQYF
.	TRBJ1-2	.	15	TRBV7-6	TGTGCCAGCAGCTTAGAGTCTGCAGGGGTTTATGGCTACACCTTC	CASSLESAGVYGYTF
few	TRBJ1-1	.	13	TRBV4-2	TGTGCCAGCAGCCCAGATTGGGCGAGTAAGGCTTTCTTT	CASSPDWASKAFF
few	TRBJ2-1	TRBD2	18	TRBV4-1	TGCGCCAGCAGCCAAGGCCCGGGACTAGCGGGGGGGGCCGATGAGCAGTTCTTC	CASSQGPGLAGGADEQFF
few	TRBJ2-2	.	17	TRBV7-3	TGTGCCAGCAGCGATACCCCCGGGACACTAAACACCGGGGAGCTGTTTTTT	CASSDTPGTLNTGELFF
few	TRBJ2-1	TRBD1	14	TRBV12-3/TRBV12-4	TGTGCCAGCAGGATTAGGAGGTTGGGACAGGGGGTGTTCTTC	CASRIRRLGQGVFF
many	TRBJ2-1	.	12	TRBV29-1	TGCAGCGTCGGGCGGGGTCACAATGAGCAGTTCTTC	CSVGRGHNEQFF
few	TRBJ2-7	TRBD2	15	TRBV24-1	TGTGCCACCAGTGATTCTGGCGGGAGGGCAGACGAGCAGTACTTC	CATSDSGGRADEQYF
.	TRBJ1-1	.	12	TRBV30	TGTGCCTGGAGATCGGTAAGGTCAGAAGCTTTCTTT	CAWRSVRSEAFF
few	TRBJ2-4	TRBD2	21	TRBV4-3	TGCGCCAGCAGCCAAGGGGAAAAGGGACTAGCGGGAGGGCCGACCAAAAACATTCAGTACTTC	CASSQGEKGLAGGPTKNIQYF
.	TRBJ1-6	.	15	TRBV13	TGTGCCAGCAGCCAATCCCGGGGCTTTGGATCACCCCTCCACTTT	CASSQSRGFGSPLHF
.	TRBJ2-3	.	12	TRBV20-1	TGCAGTGCTTCTGCCGGGACAGATACGCAGTATTTT	CSASAGTDTQYF
.	TRBJ2-7	.	13	TRBV28	TGTGCCAGCAGTGTACCGTCCGTCTACGAGCAGTACTTC	CASSVPSVYEQYF
few	TRBJ1-5	.	14	TRBV12-3/TRBV12-4	TGTGCCAGCAGTTCATCGGGATTCAATCAGCCCCAGCATTTT	CASSSSGFNQPQHF
.	TRBJ1-5	.	12	TRBV30	TGTGCCTGGATGTCAGGGAATCAGCCCCAGCATTTT	CAWMSGNQPQHF
few	TRBJ2-1	TRBD2	15	TRBV12-3/TRBV12-4	TGTGCCAGCAGCAATAGCGGGAGAGTCAACAATGAGCAGTTCTTC	CASSNSGRVNNEQFF
few	TRBJ2-1	TRBD2	17	TRBV5-5	TGTGCCAGCAGCTTGGGTCCCACTAGCGGGGGGGCTGGGGAGCAGTTCTTC	CASSLGPTSGGAGEQFF
.	TRBJ2-3	.	15	TRBV5-1	TGCGCCAGCAGCTACGATTCCGAGGGCACAGATACGCAGTATTTT	CASSYDSEGTDTQYF
.	TRBJ2-3	TRBD1	14	TRBV12-3/TRBV12-4	TGTGCCAGCAGGAGGGGACAGCGCACATATACGCAGTATTTT	CASRRGQRTYTQYF
few	TRBJ2-7	TRBD1	13	TRBV12-3/TRBV12-4	TGTGCCAGCAGTTTGCGGGACAGGGGCGAGCAGTACTTC	CASSLRDRGEQYF
few	TRBJ1-1	TRBD1	14	TRBV5-1	TGCGCCAGCAGCTTGGACAGGGGGCCCACTGAAGCTTTCTTT	CASSLDRGPTEAFF
few	TRBJ2-7	TRBD2	14	TRBV7-6	TGTGCCAGCAGCTTAGCCTTAACTAGCGCCGAGCAGTACTTC	CASSLALTSAEQYF
few	TRBJ2-7	.	15	TRBV5-1	TGCGCCAGCAGCTTGGTAGGGGCCGCCACCTACGAGCAGTACTTC	CASSLVGAATYEQYF
.	TRBJ1-1	.	16	TRBV27	TGTGCCAGCAGTTTAATCGGCCAGGGACACCGGGAAGGAGCTTTCTTT	CASSLIGQGHREGAFF
few	TRBJ1-6	.	14	TRBV6-4	TGTGCCAGCAGTGAGGGCAGTCGGAATTCACCCCTCCACTTT	CASSEGSRNSPLHF
few	TRBJ2-1	.	17	TRBV12-3/TRBV12-4	TGTGCCAGCAGGAACACTATGTCAGGGAGCCCCTACAATGAGCAGTTCTTC	CASRNTMSGSPYNEQFF
.	TRBJ1-1	.	14	TRBV5-1	TGCGCCAGCAGCTTGTCTAGTGGGAGGACTGAAGCTTTCTTT	CASSLSSGRTEAFF
.	TRBJ2-5	.	15	TRBV20-1	TGCAGTGCTAGGATGCGGCGCCACCCCCGGGAGACCCAGTACTTC	CSARMRRHPRETQYF
.	TRBJ1-5	.	17	TRBV5-6	TGTGCCAGCTCAGGCCCCAGAGGAGCGTATAGCAATCAGCCCCAGCATTTT	CASSGPRGAYSNQPQHF
.	TRBJ2-1	TRBD2	16	TRBV5-6	TGTGCCAGCAGGCTGACTAGCGGGGTAACCCACAATGAGCAGTTCTTC	CASRLTSGVTHNEQFF
many	TRBJ2-1	.	14	TRBV11-2	TGTGCCAGCAGCTTAGGGGGCACCACAAATGAGCAGTTCTTC	CASSLGGTTNEQFF
once	TRBJ2-7	TRBD2	13	TRBV12-3/TRBV12-4	TGTGCCAGCAGGGGACTAGCGGCCTACGAGCAGTACTTC	CASRGLAAYEQYF
few	TRBJ1-1	TRBD1	16	TRBV10-3	TGTGCCATCAGTGAGTCAATTAGGACAGGGGCCACTGAAGCTTTCTTT	CAISESIRTGATEAFF
.	TRBJ2-1	TRBD2	16	TRBV5-1	TGCGCCAGCAGCTCGGACGAGCGGGGGGGCCTCTCCGAGCAGTTCTTC	CASSSDERGGLSEQFF
.	TRBJ2-7	TRBD1	14	TRBV15	TGTGCCACCAGCAGAGACAGGGGGCCCTTCGAGCAGTACTTC	CATSRDRGPFEQYF
few	TRBJ1-2	TRBD1	14	TRBV12-3/TRBV12-4	TGTGCCAGCAGCGCGGGACAGGGGCTTCATGGCTACACCTTC	CASSAGQGLHGYTF
few	TRBJ2-1	.	15	TRBV10-3	TGTGCCATCAGTGAGTCCTCCCGGGGGCACAATGAGCAGTTCTTC	CAISESSRGHNEQFF
.	TRBJ1-2	.	21	TRBV18	TGTGCCAGCTCACCATTGTCGAAGGCAGGGAAAGGCGCTTCAAGGAGCTATGGCTACACCTTC	CASSPLSKAGKGASRSYGYTF
.	TRBJ1-3	.	14	TRBV12-3/TRBV12-4	TGTGCCAGCACTCTAGGGAGCTCTGGAAACACCATATATTTT	CASTLGSSGNTIYF
.	TRBJ2-3	TRBD2	14	TRBV24-1	TGTGCCACCGAGGACGGGAGGGCCACAGATACGCAGTATTTT	CATEDGRATDTQYF
.	TRBJ2-7	TRBD2	15	TRBV29-1	TGCAGCGTCAGACTTGGGCTAGCGGAAACCTACGAGCAGTACTTC	CSVRLGLAETYEQYF
.	TRBJ1-2	TRBD1	14	TRBV6-5	TGTGCCAGCAGGCGACAGGGTGGGGACTATGGCTACACCTTC	CASRRQGGDYGYTF
.	TRBJ2-7	.	14	TRBV2	TGTGCCAGCAGGGGATTTTCCAGACCCTACGAGCAGTACTTC	CASRGFSRPYEQYF
once	TRBJ1-1	.	17	TRBV7-9	TGTGCCAGCAGCTTAGCTTGGAGGGGGTCGGTCGACACTGAAGCTTTCTTT	CASSLAWRGSVDTEAFF
many	TRBJ1-1	TRBD1	14	TRBV7-6	TGTGCCAGCAGCTCACCGGGACAGGGGGCTGGAGCTTTCTTT	CASSSPGQGAGAFF
few	TRBJ2-2	TRBD2	18	TRBV6-2/TRBV6-3	TGTGCCAGCAGTTACCCGGGACTAGCGGGCACGAACACCGGGGAGCTGTTTTTT	CASSYPGLAGTNTGELFF
.	TRBJ2-1	.	12	TRBV15	TGTGCCACCAGCAGAGATCCCGCTGAGCAGTTCTTC	CATSRDPAEQFF
.	TRBJ2-1	TRBD2	15	TRBV5-4	TGTGCCAGCAGCAGTAGCGGGGGGTTCGCCAATGAGCAGTTCTTC	CASSSSGGFANEQFF
few	TRBJ2-1	.	12	TRBV4-1	TGCGCCAGCAGCCCAACCCCGAATGAGCAGTTCTTC	CASSPTPNEQFF
many	TRBJ2-7	TRBD1	15	TRBV4-3	TGCGCCAGCAGCCAAGCCGGGACAGGGGGATACGAGCAGTACTTC	CASSQAGTGGYEQYF
.	TRBJ2-2	.	14	TRBV7-3	TGTGCCAGCAGCCCGGGAGATTTAGTCGGGGAGCTGTTTTTT	CASSPGDLVGELFF
few	TRBJ1-2	TRBD1	15	TRBV12-3/TRBV12-4	TGTGCCAGCAGTCCCATCGGACAGGCCACTTATGGCTACACCTTC	CASSPIGQATYGYTF
.	TRBJ2-3	.	13	TRBV20-1	TGCAGTGCTAGGGAGGGGGGCACAGATACGCAGTATTTT	CSAREGGTDTQYF
few	TRBJ1-2	.	15	TRBV5-1	TGCGCCAGCAGCTTGCCGACCCCGACGGCGTGGGGCTACACCTTC	CASSLPTPTAWGYTF
.	TRBJ2-7	TRBD2	14	TRBV15	TGTGCCACCAGCATCTCAGCGGGAGTGGGTGAGCAGTACTTC	CATSISAGVGEQYF
.	TRBJ2-7	TRBD1	19	TRBV6-5	TGTGCCAGCAGTTACTCGCGGGGATTGGGGACAGGGGCGACCTACGAGCAGTACTTC	CASSYSRGLGTGATYEQYF
few	TRBJ1-5	.	18	TRBV6-1	TGTGCCAGCAGTGAAAAGGTGTTCGGGGGTCGTAGCAATCAGCCCCAGCATTTT	CASSEKVFGGRSNQPQHF
.	TRBJ1-1	.	12	TRBV7-8	TGTGCCAGCAGCTTAGTGGATTCTGAAGCTTTCTTT	CASSLVDSEAFF